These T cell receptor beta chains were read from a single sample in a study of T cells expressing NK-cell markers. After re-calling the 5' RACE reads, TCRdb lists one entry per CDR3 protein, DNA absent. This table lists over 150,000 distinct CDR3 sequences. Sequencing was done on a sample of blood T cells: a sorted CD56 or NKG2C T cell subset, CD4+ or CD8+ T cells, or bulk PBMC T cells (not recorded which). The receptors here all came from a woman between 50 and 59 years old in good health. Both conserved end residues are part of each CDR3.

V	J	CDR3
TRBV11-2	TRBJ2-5	CASSTPGAQETQYF
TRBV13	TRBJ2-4	CASSFYRELNIQYF
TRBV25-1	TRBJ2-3	CASSLTGIDTQYF
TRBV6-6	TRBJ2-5	CASSPRTSGYHQETQYF
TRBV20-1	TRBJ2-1	CSARDGLAGASVPYNEQFF
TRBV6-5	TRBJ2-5	CASSYSTEIQETQYF
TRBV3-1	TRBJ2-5	CASSQGLGLTQETQYF
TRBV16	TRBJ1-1	CASSGQLNTEAFF
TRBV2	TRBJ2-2	CASSASGGGNTGELFF
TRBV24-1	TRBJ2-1	CATSDNLGLNEQFF
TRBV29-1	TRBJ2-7	CSARDSGYYEQYF
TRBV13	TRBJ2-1	CASSPSSPHEQFF
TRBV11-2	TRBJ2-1	CASSLPGLAGAYNEQFF
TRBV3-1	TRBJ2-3	CASRTSDSTDTQYF
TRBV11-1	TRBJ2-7	CASSLIRGPTYEQYF
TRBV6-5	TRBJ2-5	CASSSDGGPETQYF
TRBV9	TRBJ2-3	CASSAESGDTQYF
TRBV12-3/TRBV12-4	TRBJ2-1	CASSPTGTGALEQFF
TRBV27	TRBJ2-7	CASWGGGSEQYF
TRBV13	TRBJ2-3	CASESRTDTQYF
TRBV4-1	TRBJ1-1	CASSQTVTGGAEAFF
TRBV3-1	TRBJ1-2	CASSQASILPF